Below are 18 T cell receptor beta chains sequenced from a single sample in a study of blood T cell repertoires in COVID-19. This table comes from immunoSEQ multiplex PCR, and its TCRdb copy is limited to in-frame clones, with some not included. The data hold some 61,000 clones, with 80% to 90% observed a single time. The specimen sequenced was peripheral blood. These receptor sequences come from a man in his sixties with acute or convalescent COVID-19.

The chain links TRBV2 to TRBJ1-2; the D gene is possibly TRBD1 (5 bases). The CDR3 is 15 amino acids. Germline values: CDR1 SNHLY, CDR2 FYNNEI. Trimming stripped 7 bases from V and 1 base from J, with 16 bases between. CDR3 DNA sequence: TGTGCCAGCACGTTTACAGGCGGGGGTAACTATGGCTACACCTTC. Its translation: CASTFTGGGNYGYTF.

This chain connects TRBV23-1 to TRBJ1-2; D unresolved. TRBV23-1 is annotated as an ORF whose role is uncertain. Trimming took off 7 bases at V and 5 bases at J, with 8 bases between the two ends. This CDR3 is built from 11 residues. The CDR3 coding sequence is TGCGCCAGCAAAACACCGTATGGCTACACCTTC. This translates into CASKTPYGYTF.

This clone has just a few counts. V gene TRBV29-1 combines with J gene TRBJ2-2, with 7 bases that match TRBD1. The CDR3 is 14 amino acids. V trimming: 5 bases; J trimming: 0 bases; junction bases outside the gene matches: 3. Germline assignment: CDR1 SQVTM and CDR2 ANQGSEA. The DNA for the CDR3 is TGCAGCGTTTCCGGGACAGCGAACACCGGGGAGCTGTTTTTT. It encodes CSVSGTANTGELFF.

CDR3: CASSLWTGGNTEAFF. CDR3 DNA: TGTGCCAGTAGTCTTTGGACAGGAGGAAACACTGAAGCTTTCTTT. The chain couples TRBV19 to TRBJ1-1, with 7 bases identical to TRBD1. The CDR3 has 15 residues. Germline loops: CDR1 LNHDA, CDR2 SQIVND (reference sequence). V gave up 5 bases and J gave up 2 bases; unmatched junction bases: 8.

The sample holds one count of this clone. This chain uses TRBV10-3 with TRBJ2-3, with 14 bases matching TRBD2. The J segment lost 4 bases and the V segment lost 7 bases, leaving 4 bases of the junction unmatched. CDR1 is ENHRY, CDR2 SYGVKD, per germline. The CDR3 has 15 amino acids. The CDR3 loop is CAITRGLAGADTQYF. Written as DNA, the CDR3 is TGTGCCATCACCCGGGGACTAGCGGGAGCAGATACGCAGTATTTT.

The J gene is TRBJ1-2, the V gene TRBV4-1; 8 nucleotides match TRBD1. This CDR3 contains 14 residues. With V trimmed by 4 bases and J by 3 bases, 4 bases remained unmatched. Germline values: CDR1 MGHRA, CDR2 YSYEKL. The CDR3 DNA is TGCGCCAGCAGCCGAGAACAGGGGGACTATGGCTACACCTTC. This sequence encodes CASSREQGDYGYTF.

This sequence joins TRBV12-2 and TRBJ1-2; the D call TRBD1 from the table was never checked on the DNA. TRBV12-2 corresponds to a pseudogene. The CDR3 is made up of 14 amino acids. The CDR3 sequence: CASRLAVQAYGYTF. For the CDR3, the DNA is TGTGCAAGTCGCTTGGCCGTACAGGCCTATGGCTACACCTTC.

This chain uses TRBV10-3 with TRBJ1-5; 9 nucleotides match TRBD1. Germline loops: CDR1 ENHRY, CDR2 SYGVKD. The ends lost 3 bases at V and 7 bases at J; junction bases unmatched: 7. The CDR3 has 15 residues. The CDR3 DNA reads as TGTGCCATCAGTGAAGGACAGGGGTTCGGACAGCCCCAGCATTTT. This translates into CAISEGQGFGQPQHF.

The rearrangement links TRBV3-1 (or the pseudogene TRBV3-2) to TRBJ2-3; the D is unclear. The CDR3 consists of 13 residues. With 3 bases removed from V and 0 bases from J, the gap between germline ends came to 4 bases. Germline lookup yields CDR1 LGHDT and CDR2 YNNKEL (reference sequence). CDR3 region: CASSQSSTDTQYF. Written as DNA, the CDR3 is TGTGCCAGCAGCCAGAGTAGCACAGATACGCAGTATTTT.

This chain connects TRBV14 to TRBJ2-1, with D possibly TRBD1 on 5 matching bases. CDR1 SGHDN and CDR2 FVKESK come from the germline V gene. V gave up 0 bases and J gave up 5 bases, with 11 bases separating them. The length of the CDR3 is 15 residues. The CDR3 region is CASSQERGHNNEQFF. CDR3 coding DNA: TGTGCCAGCAGCCAAGAAAGAGGACACAACAATGAGCAGTTCTTC. The variable domain in full, with the rest retrieved from reference TRBV14 and TRBJ2-1, is EAGVTQFPSHSVIEKGQTVTLRCDPISGHDNLYWYRRVMGKEIKFLLHFVKESKQDESGMPNNRFLAERTGGTYSTLKVQPAELEDSGVYFCASSQERGHNNEQFFGPGTRLTVL.

The J gene is TRBJ2-4, the V gene TRBV18; 15 bases line up with TRBD2. Germline assignment: CDR1 KGHSH and CDR2 LQKENI. V was clipped by 3 bases and J by 6 bases; unmatched bases: 3. The length of the CDR3 is 16 residues. The CDR3: CASSPGLAGGGNIQYF. As DNA, the CDR3 is TGTGCCAGCTCACCGGGACTAGCGGGGGGCGGAAACATTCAGTACTTC.

The chain couples TRBV24-1 to TRBJ1-5, with TRBD1 identical over 12 bases. This CDR3 has 16 residues. Germline lookup yields CDR1 KGHDR and CDR2 SFDVKD. Trimming at V came to 3 bases and at J to 7 bases, leaving 6 bases not matched to a gene. The CDR3, as DNA: TGTGCCACCAGTGATCCGGGACAGGGGGCCGGGCAGCCCCAGCATTTT. Protein product: CATSDPGQGAGQPQHF.

The chain joins TRBV2 to TRBJ1-3, with 7 bases matching TRBD1. The germline CDR1 and CDR2 sequences are SNHLY and FYNNEI. V dropped 6 bases and J dropped 3; count of bases not matched to a gene: 8. This CDR3 has 15 residues. The CDR3 nucleotides are TGTGCCAGCAGCAAGGAGACAGGGTTTGGAAACACCATATATTTT. Its translation is CASSKETGFGNTIYF.

The CDR3 spells CASSLRGGIYGYTF. The CDR3 region has the DNA TGTGCCAGCAGCTTGAGGGGGGGAATCTATGGCTACACCTTC. The rearrangement links TRBV5-4 to TRBJ1-2; TRBD1 is a possible D gene (6 bases). CDR3 length: 14 residues. Germline V gives CDR1 SGHNT, CDR2 YYREEE (reference sequence). V gave up 1 base and J gave up 4 bases, with 11 bases separating them.

The rearrangement joins TRBV5-1 to TRBJ2-1, with D maybe TRBD1 (6 bases). Germline V gene lookup returns CDR1 SGHRS and CDR2 YFSETQ. V was shortened by 4 bases and J by 9 bases, with 11 bases between the two germline ends. The CDR3 has 12 residues. The CDR3 spells CASSLGGIEQFF. The CDR3 nucleotides read TGCGCCAGCAGCCTAGGGGGTATTGAGCAGTTCTTC.

The V call is TRBV7-3, the J call TRBJ2-1; 9 bases align to TRBD2. Looked up from germline, CDR1 is SGHTA and CDR2 is FQGTGA. Unmatched junction bases numbered 7, after V lost 5 bases and J lost 8 bases. The CDR3 spans 14 residues. The CDR3 nucleotides are TGTGCCAGCAGCGGGGAGAGCGGGGGGTATGAGCAGTTCTTC. Translation gives CASSGESGGYEQFF.

The chain uses TRBV28 and TRBJ1-1, with unresolved D. Germline CDR1 reads MDHEN; CDR2 reads SYDVKM. The CDR3 covers 14 residues. Trimming took 1 base from V and 11 from J, leaving 17 bases between them. The CDR3 sequence is CASSLLEGVGVAFF. CDR3 DNA sequence: TGTGCCAGCAGTTTATTGGAGGGCGTTGGTGTGGCTTTCTTT.

CDR3 sequence: CASSPRGAPGYGYTF. The CDR3 DNA sequence: TGTGCCAGCAGCCCTCGGGGGGCCCCGGGGTATGGCTACACCTTC. The V gene is TRBV14, the J gene TRBJ1-2, with a weak D call TRBD1 (6 bases). V shed 4 bases and J shed 5 bases, with 17 bases lying between them. The length of the CDR3 is 15 residues. In germline, CDR1 is SGHDN, CDR2 FVKESK.